This T cell receptor (beta chain) was recorded in a study of graft-versus-host responses after intestinal transplantation. Study-wide background: The transplants performed in recipients were multivisceral, liver-intestinal, or isolated intestinal.

Study-wide findings and caveats: Allograft clonal ratios (graft-versus-host to host-versus-graft) were high in patients who had graft-donor T cell macrochimerism.

A word on this clone: Its specificity is not known.

Profiled with immunoSEQ multiplex PCR; TCRdb holds only in-frame clones, not every one. Among about 96,000 clones, roughly 90% were seen once, and the ten largest hold roughly 0.17%. Between the trimmed V and J ends, which lost 2 bases and 1 base, there was a span of 8 bases. CDR3 length equals 15 residues. Germline lookup yields CDR1 LNHDA and CDR2 SQIVND (reference sequence). This sample comprised unstimulated CD4+ T cells sorted from spleen or lymph node cells, obtained before intestinal transplant. The rearrangement uses TRBV19 and TRBJ2-2, with unresolved D. This TCR was recovered from a human donor who received an intestinal transplant. Here the CDR3 DNA reads TGTGCCAGTAGTATAATCGGGTTGAACACCGGGGAGCTGTTTTTT. Its translation: CASSIIGLNTGELFF.